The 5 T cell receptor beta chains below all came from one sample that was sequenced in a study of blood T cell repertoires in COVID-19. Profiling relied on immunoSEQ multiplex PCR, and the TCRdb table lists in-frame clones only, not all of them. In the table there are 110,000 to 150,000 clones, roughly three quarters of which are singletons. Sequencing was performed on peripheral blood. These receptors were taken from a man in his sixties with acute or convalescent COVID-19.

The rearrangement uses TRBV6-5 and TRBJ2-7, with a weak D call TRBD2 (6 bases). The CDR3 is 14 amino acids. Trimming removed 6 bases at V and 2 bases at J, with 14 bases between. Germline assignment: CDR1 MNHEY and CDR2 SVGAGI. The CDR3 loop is CASRRLVSTYEQYF. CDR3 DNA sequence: TGTGCCAGCAGAAGACTAGTTTCGACCTACGAGCAGTACTTC.

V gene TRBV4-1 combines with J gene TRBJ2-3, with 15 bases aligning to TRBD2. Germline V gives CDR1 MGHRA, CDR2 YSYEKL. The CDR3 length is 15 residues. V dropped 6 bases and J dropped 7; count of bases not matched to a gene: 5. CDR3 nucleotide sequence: TGCGCCAGCAGAGGGGGACTAGCGGGAGGAAATACGCAGTATTTT. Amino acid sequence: CASRGGLAGGNTQYF.

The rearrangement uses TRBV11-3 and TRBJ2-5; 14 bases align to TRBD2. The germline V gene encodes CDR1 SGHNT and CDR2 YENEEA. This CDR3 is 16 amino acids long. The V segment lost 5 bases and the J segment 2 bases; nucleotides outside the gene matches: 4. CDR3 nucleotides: TGTGCCAGCAGCCCCGGACTAGCGGGGGGACAAGAGACCCAGTACTTC. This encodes CASSPGLAGGQETQYF.

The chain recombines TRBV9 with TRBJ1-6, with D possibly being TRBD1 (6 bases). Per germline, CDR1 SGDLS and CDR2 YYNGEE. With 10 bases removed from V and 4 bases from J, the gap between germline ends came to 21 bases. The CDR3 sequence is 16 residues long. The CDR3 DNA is TGTGCCGATGGGGGCTCCCCCCCCCATTATAATTCACCCCTCCACTTT. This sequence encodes CADGGSPPHYNSPLHF.

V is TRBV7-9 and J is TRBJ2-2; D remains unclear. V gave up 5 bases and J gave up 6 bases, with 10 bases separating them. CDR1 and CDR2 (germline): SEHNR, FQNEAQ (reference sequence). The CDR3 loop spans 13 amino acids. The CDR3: CASSPLIAGELFF. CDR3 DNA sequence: TGTGCCAGCAGCCCCCTTATTGCCGGGGAGCTGTTTTTT.